The 32 T cell receptor beta chains reported below all come from one sample, sequenced in a study of cytomegalovirus exposure and HLA in healthy donors. The study ran its PCR with 60 Vbeta and 13 Jbeta primers. The repertoire was sequenced with immunoSEQ multiplex PCR; TCRdb's copy has only in-frame clones and lacks some. Among 200,000 or so clones listed, about four fifths were seen once. The sequenced material came from PBMCs. These receptor sequences come from a young woman in good health and CMV-seropositive.

The rearrangement links TRBV14 to TRBJ2-1; a weak D match, TRBD2 (5 bases). Germline CDR1 SGHDN, CDR2 FVKESK. The CDR3 covers 16 residues. Trimming removed 1 base at V and 8 bases at J, with 18 bases between. The chain's CDR3 is CASSQALLIASDEQFF. The CDR3, as DNA: TGTGCCAGCAGCCAAGCCCTCCTCATAGCGTCCGATGAGCAGTTCTTC.

The chain joins TRBV29-1 to TRBJ2-1; a weak D match, TRBD1 (6 bases). CDR1 and CDR2 from the germline V gene are SQVTM and ANQGSEA. The germline V and J ends were trimmed by 4 bases and 10 bases, with 20 bases remaining between them. This CDR3 has 14 amino acids. CDR3 DNA sequence: TGCAGCGTTGTGTCCCAGGGGTCAGGGGTAGAGCAGTTCTTC. Protein: CSVVSQGSGVEQFF.

The chain uses TRBV27 and TRBJ2-3, with TRBD2 matching 10 bases. V was pared by 2 bases and J by 0 bases, with 2 bases of the junction left unmatched. This CDR3 is 16 amino acids long. Germline V gene data show CDR1 as MNHEY and CDR2 as SMNVEV (reference sequence). CDR3 sequence (DNA): TGTGCCAGCAGTTTACTTAGCGGGAGGAGCACAGATACGCAGTATTTT. Protein sequence: CASSLLSGRSTDTQYF.

This chain joins TRBV5-6 and TRBJ2-5; 10 bases are shared with TRBD2. The CDR3 has 17 residues. The germline gives CDR1 SGHDT, CDR2 YYEEEE. V dropped 4 bases and J dropped 1; count of bases not matched to a gene: 10. For the CDR3, the DNA is TGTGCCAGCAGCCAGAATTGGGGACTAGCGTTCCAAGAGACCCAGTACTTC. It translates to CASSQNWGLAFQETQYF. Looking up the rest from reference TRBV5-6 and TRBJ2-5 gives the full variable domain: DAGVTQSPTHLIKTRGQQVTLRCSPKSGHDTVSWYQQALGQGPQFIFQYYEEEERQRGNFPDRFSGHQFPNYSSELNVNALLLGDSALYLCASSQNWGLAFQETQYFGPGTRLLVL.

There are a few counts of this clone. The chain has TRBV7-8 and TRBJ1-1; D not resolved. V was cut by 1 base and J by 5 bases, with 11 bases left in between. This CDR3 comprises 14 residues. Germline V CDR1 and CDR2: SGHVS, FQNEAQ. CDR3 bases: TGTGCCAGCAGCTTAGGACTTTGGGAGACTGAAGCTTTCTTT. This encodes CASSLGLWETEAFF. The entire variable domain, with the rest obtained from reference TRBV7-8 and TRBJ1-1, is as follows: GAGVSQSPRYKVAKRGQDVALRCDPISGHVSLFWYQQALGQGPEFLTYFQNEAQLDKSGLPSDRFFAERPEGSVSTLKIQRTQQEDSAVYLCASSLGLWETEAFFGQGTRLTVV.

The chain is built from TRBV11-2 and TRBJ2-5; TRBD1 matches 8 bases. This CDR3 contains 14 residues. V was pared by 5 bases and J by 3 bases, with 5 bases of the junction left unmatched. Germline V lookup: CDR1 SGHAT, CDR2 FQNNGV. The CDR3 here is CASSPGQGKETQYF. The CDR3, as DNA: TGTGCCAGCAGCCCAGGACAGGGCAAAGAGACCCAGTACTTC.

This clone was detected only once. V usage is TRBV2 and J usage is TRBJ1-5; perhaps TRBD1 as D (5 bases). V was trimmed by 4 bases and J by 0 bases, leaving 7 bases between them. CDR1 SNHLY and CDR2 FYNNEI come from the germline V gene. This CDR3 comprises 14 residues. The CDR3 bases are TGTGCCAGCAGTGGGACACGTAGCAATCAGCCCCAGCATTTT. Its translation: CASSGTRSNQPQHF.

This clone was seen a few times. The junction shows a germline mismatch at one end, possibly a read error. The V gene is TRBV7-7, the J gene TRBJ2-1; TRBD2 agrees at 7 bases. CDR1 and CDR2 (germline): SSHAT, FNYEAQ (reference sequence). The CDR3 loop spans 16 amino acids. The CDR3 reads CASSLGSSGIYNEQFF. Here the CDR3 DNA reads TGTGCTAGCAGCTTGGGTTCTAGCGGCATTTACAATGAGCAGTTCTTC.

This clone came up a few times. V and J are TRBV5-6 and TRBJ2-2; TRBD2 is a possible D gene (6 bases). The V and J ends lost 4 bases and 8 bases respectively, with 15 bases between them. The germline V gene has CDR1 SGHDT and CDR2 YYEEEE. The CDR3 is 14 amino acids. The DNA for the CDR3 is TGTGCCAGCAGCCTGGGGTCGGGGGATGGGGAGCTGTTTTTT. Its protein product is CASSLGSGDGELFF.

This rearrangement joins TRBV10-3 to TRBJ1-5; D not resolved. Trimming removed 1 base from V and 11 bases from J, with 15 bases in between. CDR1 and CDR2 from the germline V gene are ENHRY and SYGVKD. The CDR3 sequence is 14 residues long. The CDR3 sequence: CAISEYTDRMAQHF. CDR3 in DNA: TGTGCCATCAGTGAGTATACAGATCGCATGGCCCAGCATTTT.

This clone was counted only a few times. The chain links TRBV7-9 to TRBJ1-1; 8 bases match TRBD1. J was trimmed by 10 bases and V by 5 bases; bases with no gene match: 6. The CDR3 loop spans 12 amino acids. Germline-derived CDR1 and CDR2 are SEHNR and FQNEAQ (reference sequence). The CDR3 sequence: CASSGDRRRAFF. CDR3 in DNA: TGTGCCAGCAGCGGGGACAGGAGGAGAGCTTTCTTT. Based on the CDR3 plus reference TRBV7-9 and TRBJ1-1, the full variable domain is DTGVSQNPRHKITKRGQNVTFRCDPISEHNRLYWYRQTLGQGPEFLTYFQNEAQLEKSRLLSDRFSAERPKGSFSTLEIQRTEQGDSAMYLCASSGDRRRAFFGQGTRLTVV.

This sequence joins TRBV6-5 and TRBJ1-3; the D is unclear. V was shortened by 7 bases and J by 4 bases, with 11 bases between the two germline ends. Germline V CDR1 and CDR2: MNHEY, SVGAGI. The CDR3 contains 13 residues. The CDR3 DNA reads as TGTGCCAGCAAGGACGGAGGAGGAAACACCATATATTTT. Its protein is CASKDGGGNTIYF.

The chain recombines TRBV10-3 with TRBJ1-1; D is perhaps TRBD1 (5 bases). Germline CDR1 reads ENHRY; CDR2 reads SYGVKD. V was pared by 7 bases and J by 1 base, with 13 bases between. CDR3 size: 14 residues. The CDR3 here is CAIKATDANTEAFF. DNA of the CDR3: TGTGCCATCAAGGCGACAGATGCGAACACTGAAGCTTTCTTT.

This sequence joins TRBV2 and TRBJ1-2; 7 nucleotides match TRBD1. The J segment lost 6 bases and the V segment lost 9 bases, leaving 7 bases of the junction unmatched. CDR1 and CDR2 (germline): SNHLY, FYNNEI. The CDR3 spans 12 residues. CDR3 protein: CAREKGTDGYTF. The CDR3 nucleotides are TGTGCCAGAGAAAAGGGGACAGATGGCTACACCTTC.

The chain links TRBV6-5 to TRBJ2-2, with D hard to call. The length of the CDR3 is 14 residues. Germline CDR1 reads MNHEY; CDR2 reads SVGAGI. V was clipped by 6 bases and J by 0 bases, with 8 bases between them. The CDR3 nucleotides read TGTGCCAGCAGCCGAAGCACGAACACCGGGGAGCTGTTTTTT. Encoded protein: CASSRSTNTGELFF.

This clone has a single count. The V and J genes are TRBV27 and TRBJ2-6, with D maybe TRBD2 (6 bases). Germline assignment: CDR1 MNHEY and CDR2 SMNVEV (reference sequence). The length of the CDR3 is 13 residues. Trimming cost V 10 bases and J 0 bases, with 7 bases left between them. CDR3 DNA sequence: TGTGCCACCGGGGGCTCTGGGGCCAACGTCCTGACTTTC. It translates to CATGGSGANVLTF.

The gene calls are TRBV7-2 and TRBJ2-5; 11 nucleotides match TRBD2. The V gene end was trimmed by 4 bases and the J gene end by 2 bases; junction bases not matched to a gene: 6. In germline, CDR1 is SGHTA, CDR2 FQGNSA. This CDR3 has 16 residues. In DNA, the CDR3 is TGTGCCAGCAGCTGGGGACTAGCGGTTCCTCAAGAGACCCAGTACTTC. Its translation: CASSWGLAVPQETQYF.

CDR3: CASSDKTGVNTEAFF. The CDR3 nucleotides are TGTGCCAGCAGTGATAAGACAGGGGTGAACACTGAAGCTTTCTTT. The J gene is TRBJ1-1, the V gene TRBV6-1; 8 nucleotides align to TRBD1. Germline loops: CDR1 MNHNS, CDR2 SASEGT. V gave up 3 bases and J gave up 0 bases; unmatched junction bases: 3. This CDR3 spans 15 amino acids.

The rearrangement links TRBV13 to TRBJ2-5, with 7 positions matching TRBD2. V gave up 4 bases and J gave up 1 base; unmatched junction bases: 12. The CDR3 is 17 residues long. Germline lookup yields CDR1 PRHDT and CDR2 FYEKMQ (reference sequence). The CDR3 loop is CASSSWGERGSQETQYF. CDR3 nucleotides: TGTGCCAGCAGCTCCTGGGGGGAGCGGGGCTCCCAAGAGACCCAGTACTTC.

This clone has just a few counts. This chain joins TRBV27 and TRBJ1-1; D unclear. The germline CDR1 and CDR2 sequences are MNHEY and SMNVEV (reference sequence). The CDR3 is 13 amino acids. V was pared by 5 bases and J by 1 base, with 8 bases between. The CDR3 is CASSLRPNTEAFF. DNA of the CDR3: TGTGCCAGCAGTCTCCGTCCGAACACTGAAGCTTTCTTT.

The rearrangement joins TRBV5-1 to TRBJ1-2; D may be TRBD1 (6 bases). In germline, CDR1 is SGHRS, CDR2 YFSETQ. The CDR3 sequence is 15 residues long. Trimming cost V 0 bases and J 9 bases, with 18 bases left between them. CDR3 residues: CASSLAGAGDLSYTF. CDR3 in DNA: TGCGCCAGCAGCTTGGCCGGGGCAGGGGACCTGAGCTACACCTTC.

The J gene is TRBJ2-7, the V gene TRBV11-2, with D perhaps matching TRBD2 (7 bases). With 5 bases removed from V and 4 bases from J, the gap between germline ends came to 15 bases. In germline, CDR1 is SGHAT, CDR2 FQNNGV. This CDR3 has 14 amino acids. The CDR3 reads CASSHVGGGYEQYF. The CDR3 DNA sequence: TGTGCCAGCAGCCACGTAGGGGGGGGTTACGAGCAGTACTTC.

The CDR3 DNA sequence: TGTGCCAGCAGCTTGGAGGCGGGGGGAGTCAACGAGCAGTACTTC. Amino acids: CASSLEAGGVNEQYF. The chain has TRBV5-4 and TRBJ2-7; 8 nucleotides match TRBD2. V dropped 0 bases and J dropped 5; count of bases not matched to a gene: 7. The V gene's germline CDR1 is SGHNT and CDR2 YYREEE (reference sequence). This CDR3 is built from 15 residues.

The chain has TRBV9 and TRBJ2-1, with D uncertain. Trimming shortened V by 4 bases and J by 6 bases, and 11 bases separated the two germline ends. CDR3 size: 13 residues. Germline V gene data show CDR1 as SGDLS and CDR2 as YYNGEE. The CDR3 region has the DNA TGTGCCAGCAGCCTTAGGCTAGTCAATGAGCAGTTCTTC. The encoded protein is CASSLRLVNEQFF.

The chain recombines TRBV28 with TRBJ1-1; no clear D gene. This CDR3 is 12 amino acids long. V was pared by 6 bases and J by 11 bases, with 16 bases between. Germline CDR1 and CDR2: MDHEN and SYDVKM. CDR3 region: CASSDPGIGAFF. The CDR3 coding sequence is TGTGCCAGCAGCGACCCGGGGATCGGGGCTTTCTTT.

The genes are TRBV27 and TRBJ1-5; 7 bases match TRBD1. The CDR3 is made up of 15 amino acids. V was clipped by 7 bases and J by 0 bases; unmatched bases: 6. Germline loops: CDR1 MNHEY, CDR2 SMNVEV (reference sequence). The CDR3 coding sequence is TGTGCCAGCATGGACAGGACTCATAGCAATCAGCCCCAGCATTTT. Protein: CASMDRTHSNQPQHF.

The rearrangement joins TRBV9 to TRBJ2-5, with TRBD1 identical over 7 bases. Unmatched junction bases numbered 4, after V lost 0 bases and J lost 2 bases. The CDR3 is made up of 15 amino acids. Germline V CDR1 and CDR2: SGDLS, YYNGEE. Written as DNA, the CDR3 is TGTGCCAGCAGCGTAGGGACAGGAGGACAAGAGACCCAGTACTTC. Its protein product is CASSVGTGGQETQYF.

The genes are TRBV6-5 and TRBJ2-6; D call uncertain. CDR3 length: 15 amino acids. The germline V and J ends were trimmed by 5 bases and 0 bases, with 8 bases remaining between them. The V gene's germline CDR1 is MNHEY and CDR2 SVGAGI. CDR3 DNA: TGTGCCAGCAGTCCCTTGTTCTCTGGGGCCAACGTCCTGACTTTC. Translated: CASSPLFSGANVLTF.

The chain links TRBV6-5 to TRBJ2-7; TRBD1 aligns across 7 bases. V was pared by 4 bases and J by 1 base, with 7 bases of the junction left unmatched. The germline gives CDR1 MNHEY, CDR2 SVGAGI. The CDR3 sequence is 15 residues long. For the CDR3, the DNA is TGTGCCAGCAGTTTGAGCCGGGACAGTTCCTACGAGCAGTACTTC. It translates to CASSLSRDSSYEQYF.

The rearrangement uses TRBV5-1 and TRBJ2-3; 8 nucleotides line up with TRBD2. This CDR3 comprises 18 residues. The trim removed 5 bases at V and 7 bases at J, leaving 21 bases unmatched. The germline gives CDR1 SGHRS, CDR2 YFSETQ. Written as DNA, the CDR3 is TGCGCCAGCAGTTCTCGGGCGCCGGGAGGGCCTTTTGCAAATACGCAGTATTTT. This gives the protein CASSSRAPGGPFANTQYF.

The rearrangement links TRBV4-3 to TRBJ2-7; no reliable D call. This CDR3 spans 14 amino acids. V shed 2 bases and J shed 1 base, with 9 bases lying between them. CDR1 LGHNA and CDR2 YSLEER come from the germline V gene. The CDR3 nucleotides read TGCGCCAGCAGCCAACTCTTACAGTCCTACGAGCAGTACTTC. Protein sequence: CASSQLLQSYEQYF.

This clone was picked up one time. V usage is TRBV11-1 and J usage is TRBJ1-1, with TRBD1 matching over 8 bases. J was trimmed by 2 bases and V by 3 bases; bases with no gene match: 5. This CDR3 comprises 15 residues. Germline values: CDR1 SGHAT, CDR2 FQDESV (reference sequence). The CDR3 sequence is CASSFYGQGNTEAFF. The CDR3 DNA reads as TGTGCCAGCAGCTTTTACGGACAGGGCAACACTGAAGCTTTCTTT.